This T cell receptor (beta chain) was identified in a study of T cells after somatic rescue of genetic block. Sequenced by immunoSEQ multiplex PCR; TCRdb stores in-frame clones only, minus some. The profile shows about 67,000 clones, about 90% of them singletons. The CDR3 is made up of 17 amino acids. Trimming at V came to 3 bases and at J to 3 bases, leaving 7 bases not matched to a gene. Germline CDR1 LGHNA, CDR2 YNFKEQ. The gene calls are TRBV4-2 and TRBJ2-5; 13 bases fit TRBD2. Sequencing input: peripheral blood mononuclear cells (PBMCs). The source is a man aged 40-55 years. The CDR3 sequence: CASSQGLTSGGEETQYF. Written as DNA, the CDR3 is TGTGCCAGCAGCCAGGGCCTTACTAGCGGGGGGGAAGAGACCCAGTACTTC.